This T cell receptor beta chain was recovered during a study of blood T cell repertoires in COVID-19. Clones were sequenced by immunoSEQ multiplex PCR, and TCRdb holds only the in-frame ones, with some missing. The sample holds around 310,000 clones, over 75% seen once. Trimming took off 1 base at V and 7 bases at J, with 17 bases between the two ends. This CDR3 spans 16 amino acids. Looked up from germline, CDR1 is LNHDA and CDR2 is SQIVND (reference sequence). The genes are TRBV19 and TRBJ1-5; a weak D match, TRBD1 (6 bases). The specimen sequenced was PBMCs or T cells enriched from blood (not recorded which). The source of this sequence is a man aged 25 to 40 who had recovered from COVID-19. The CDR3 DNA sequence: TGTGCCAGTAGTATAGCCTACAGGGCTTTCATACAGCCCCAGCATTTT. Its protein product is CASSIAYRAFIQPQHF.